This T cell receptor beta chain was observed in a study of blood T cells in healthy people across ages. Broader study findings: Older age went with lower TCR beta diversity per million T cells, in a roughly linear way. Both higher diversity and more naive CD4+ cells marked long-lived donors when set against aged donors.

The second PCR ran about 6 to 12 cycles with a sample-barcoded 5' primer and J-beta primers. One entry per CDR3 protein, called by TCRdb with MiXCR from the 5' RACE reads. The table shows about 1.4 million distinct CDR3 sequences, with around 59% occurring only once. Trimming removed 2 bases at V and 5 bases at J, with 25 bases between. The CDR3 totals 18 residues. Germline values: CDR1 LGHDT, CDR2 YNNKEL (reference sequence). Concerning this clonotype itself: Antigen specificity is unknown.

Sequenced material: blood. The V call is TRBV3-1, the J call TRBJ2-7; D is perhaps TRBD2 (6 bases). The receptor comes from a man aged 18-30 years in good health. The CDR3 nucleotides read TGTGCCAGCAGCCAAAGGGATCCCGGGAGAATGCATCTCCACGAGCAGTACTTC. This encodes CASSQRDPGRMHLHEQYF.